The next 21 T cell receptor beta chains were all read from a single sample in a study of OX40 agonist ivuxolimab in advanced cancers. Libraries were prepared through the immunoSEQ multiplex PCR assay. TCRdb provides this immuneACCESS table in a form limited to in-frame rearrangements. Some clones are lacking; in checked studies, under half of them reflect an unresolved V gene, and why the rest are absent is not known. The sample profile shows approximately 60,000 clones; about four fifths of them were found once. About 5% of the sample comes from the top ten. This specimen was CD4+ or CD8+ T cells sorted from blood, taken in a trial of the OX40 agonist ivuxolimab. These receptor sequences come from an adult with an advanced solid tumor such as melanoma, head and neck, liver or kidney cancer.

This sequence joins TRBV14 and TRBJ1-6; D perhaps matches TRBD1 (5 bases). The CDR3 length is 15 residues. The germline gives CDR1 SGHDN, CDR2 FVKESK. Trimming removed 1 base at V and 11 bases at J, with 15 bases between. For the CDR3, the DNA is TGTGCCAGCAGCCAAGGGGGCTCGGGAAGTCCACCCCTCCACTTT. Translation: CASSQGGSGSPPLHF.

This clone was detected once. The chain couples TRBV13 to TRBJ2-1; 14 bases align to TRBD2. The ends lost 4 bases at V and 7 bases at J; junction bases unmatched: 12. The germline V gene encodes CDR1 PRHDT and CDR2 FYEKMQ (reference sequence). The CDR3 extends over 18 amino acids. CDR3 bases: TGTGCCAGCAGCTCCAGGACTAGCGGGGGGACCGGGGATAATGAGCAGTTCTTC. As protein: CASSSRTSGGTGDNEQFF.

The chain combines TRBV7-2 with TRBJ1-2; D is unresolved. Germline V lookup: CDR1 SGHTA, CDR2 FQGNSA. This CDR3 has 13 residues. Trimming took off 2 bases at V and 6 bases at J, with 10 bases between the two ends. The CDR3 protein is CASSLSNSNGYTF. The CDR3 coding sequence is TGTGCCAGCAGCTTATCGAACTCCAATGGCTACACCTTC.

V gene TRBV4-1 combines with J gene TRBJ2-2; D is ambiguous. The CDR3 has 15 residues. The V and J ends lost 4 bases and 6 bases respectively, with 15 bases between them. CDR1 is MGHRA and CDR2 is YSYEKL in the germline V gene. The CDR3 sequence is CASSRQSRVPGELFF. Here the CDR3 DNA reads TGCGCCAGCAGCCGACAAAGTAGGGTTCCCGGGGAGCTGTTTTTT.

The chain joins TRBV7-3 to TRBJ2-1; 13 nucleotides align to TRBD2. The ends lost 1 base at V and 10 bases at J; junction bases unmatched: 13. The germline V gene encodes CDR1 SGHTA and CDR2 FQGTGA. The length of the CDR3 is 18 residues. CDR3 amino acids: CASSLRGSGLAGRGEQFF. The CDR3 DNA is TGTGCCAGCAGCTTAAGGGGCTCGGGACTAGCGGGAAGGGGGGAGCAGTTCTTC. The whole variable domain, remainder taken from reference TRBV7-3 and TRBJ2-1, is GAGVSQTPSNKVTEKGKYVELRCDPISGHTALYWYRQSLGQGPEFLIYFQGTGAADDSGLPNDRFFAVRPEGSVSTLKIQRTERGDSAVYLCASSLRGSGLAGRGEQFFGPGTRLTVL.

As to this clone: This specimen includes other DNA sequences encoding the same CDR3. As DNA, the CDR3 is TGTGCCAGTAGTAAGCAGGGAAACTATGGCTACACCTTC. Protein product: CASSKQGNYGYTF. The V and J genes are TRBV19 and TRBJ1-2; perhaps TRBD1 as D (5 bases). CDR1 is LNHDA, CDR2 SQIVND, per germline (reference sequence). Trimming cost V 4 bases and J 2 bases, with 8 bases left between them. The CDR3 sequence is 13 residues long.

The genes are TRBV6-4 and TRBJ1-1; TRBD1 is a possible D gene (6 bases). The V end lost 5 bases, the J end lost 1 base, and 17 bases lay between the germline ends. The CDR3 is made up of 16 amino acids. Germline CDR1 MRHNA, CDR2 SNTAGT. CDR3 amino acids: CASSSQGLGANTEAFF. The CDR3 DNA reads as TGTGCCAGCAGTTCACAGGGCTTAGGGGCGAACACTGAAGCTTTCTTT.

The J gene is TRBJ1-1, the V gene TRBV5-4; D is undetermined. The germline V and J ends were trimmed by 0 bases and 6 bases, with 9 bases remaining between them. The CDR3 is 13 residues long. Germline V gives CDR1 SGHNT, CDR2 YYREEE (reference sequence). CDR3 nucleotides: TGTGCCAGCAGCTTGGGCCAGATCTCTGAAGCTTTCTTT. Its protein product is CASSLGQISEAFF.

This sequence joins TRBV25-1 and TRBJ1-3; no firm D call. Trimming stripped 5 bases from V and 0 bases from J, with 8 bases between. This CDR3 region has 14 residues. Germline CDR1 MGHDK, CDR2 SYGVNS. The CDR3 spells CASSLESSGNTIYF. The CDR3 DNA reads as TGTGCCAGCAGTTTAGAAAGCTCTGGAAACACCATATATTTT.

The chain has TRBV11-3 and TRBJ1-2; the match to TRBD1 covers 12 bases. With 5 bases clipped from V and 1 base from J, the junction kept 11 bases outside the gene matches. Germline values: CDR1 SGHNT, CDR2 YENEEA. The CDR3 extends over 18 amino acids. The CDR3 nucleotides are TGTGCCAGCAGCCCCTCTGGGACAGGGGGCTTTGGTAACTATGGCTACACCTTC. Its protein product is CASSPSGTGGFGNYGYTF. Full variable domain (rest looked up from reference TRBV11-3 and TRBJ1-2): EAGVVQSPRYKIIEKKQPVAFWCNPISGHNTLYWYLQNLGQGPELLIRYENEEAVDDSQLPKDRFSAERLKGVDSTLKIQPAELGDSAVYLCASSPSGTGGFGNYGYTFGSGTRLTVV.

V is TRBV6-5 and J is TRBJ1-5; no reliable D call. The CDR3 contains 14 residues. Germline loops: CDR1 MNHEY, CDR2 SVGAGI. Trimming left V 5 bases short and J 5 bases short, with 13 bases between. The CDR3 nucleotides are TGTGCCAGCAGTCCCGACGGGCGGGATCAGCCCCAGCATTTT. This codes for CASSPDGRDQPQHF.

The CDR3 reads CASSPGTSRADTQYF. As DNA, the CDR3 is TGTGCCAGCAGCCCCGGGACTAGCCGCGCAGATACGCAGTATTTT. The genes are TRBV4-2 and TRBJ2-3; 9 nucleotides match TRBD2. Trimming took 4 bases from V and 4 from J; bases not matched to a gene: 6. CDR1 LGHNA and CDR2 YNFKEQ come from the germline V gene. The CDR3 spans 15 residues.

J is TRBJ2-7 and V is TRBV27, with TRBD2 identical over 11 bases. This CDR3 is 15 amino acids long. With V trimmed by 3 bases and J by 3 bases, 4 bases remained unmatched. Germline lookup yields CDR1 MNHEY and CDR2 SMNVEV (reference sequence). CDR3: CASSFSGRVLYEQYF. CDR3 bases: TGTGCCAGCAGTTTTAGCGGGAGGGTTCTCTACGAGCAGTACTTC.

The chain recombines TRBV29-1 with TRBJ2-2, with D perhaps TRBD2 (6 bases). The CDR3 is 12 residues long. Trimming stripped 7 bases from V and 7 bases from J, with 13 bases between. Germline V CDR1 and CDR2: SQVTM, ANQGSEA. The CDR3 region is CSARRDDGELFF. For the CDR3, the DNA is TGCAGCGCGAGGCGGGATGACGGGGAGCTGTTTTTT.

The CDR3 region is CASSVELGGTGELFF. The CDR3 DNA reads TGTGCCAGCAGCGTAGAACTAGGTGGCACCGGGGAGCTGTTTTTT. This chain uses TRBV9 with TRBJ2-2; D possibly corresponds to TRBD2 (5 bases). Germline CDR1 is SGDLS and CDR2 is YYNGEE. The CDR3 is 15 residues long. V lost 0 bases and J lost 4, with 10 bases in between.

The DNA for the CDR3 is TGTGCCAGCAGCTCTGACAGGGAAACTAACTATGGCTACACCTTC. The encoded protein is CASSSDRETNYGYTF. The V and J genes are TRBV7-3 and TRBJ1-2; 7 bases align to TRBD1. The CDR3 contains 15 residues. The V and J ends lost 4 bases and 0 bases, in that order; junction bases with no gene match: 5. Germline V gives CDR1 SGHTA, CDR2 FQGTGA. Full variable domain (missing parts from reference TRBV7-3 and TRBJ1-2): GAGVSQTPSNKVTEKGKYVELRCDPISGHTALYWYRQSLGQGPEFLIYFQGTGAADDSGLPNDRFFAVRPEGSVSTLKIQRTERGDSAVYLCASSSDRETNYGYTFGSGTRLTVV.

This clone was detected only once. The rearrangement joins TRBV11-1 to TRBJ2-5; D possibly corresponds to TRBD2 (6 bases). CDR3 length: 13 residues. V was pared by 3 bases and J by 1 base, with 6 bases between. The germline V gene encodes CDR1 SGHAT and CDR2 FQDESV (reference sequence). DNA of the CDR3: TGTGCCAGCAGCTTCGGGAGCCAAGAGACCCAGTACTTC. Translated, it gives CASSFGSQETQYF.

The chain recombines TRBV6-5 with TRBJ2-7, with 9 nucleotides matching TRBD2. With V trimmed by 7 bases and J by 4 bases, 5 bases remained unmatched. The germline gives CDR1 MNHEY, CDR2 SVGAGI. The CDR3 is 13 residues long. CDR3 loop: CASKLAGGYEQYF. The CDR3 bases are TGTGCCAGCAAACTAGCGGGCGGGTACGAGCAGTACTTC.

This chain connects TRBV25-1 to TRBJ1-1; the match to TRBD1 covers 9 bases. The V and J ends lost 6 bases and 1 base, in that order; junction bases with no gene match: 12. This CDR3 has 17 amino acids. The germline V gene encodes CDR1 MGHDK and CDR2 SYGVNS. The CDR3 nucleotides are TGTGCCAGCAGGCCTTACAGGGGGCGTGACAGGAACACTGAAGCTTTCTTT. This codes for CASRPYRGRDRNTEAFF.

The DNA of the CDR3 is TGTGCCAGCAGGTCTACAGGGAACACCGGGGAGCTGTTTTTT. Translated, it gives CASRSTGNTGELFF. The rearrangement links TRBV7-6 to TRBJ2-2, with D tentatively TRBD1 (5 bases). The V end was cut by 6 bases, the J end by 1 base, with 9 bases between. The length of the CDR3 is 14 residues. The germline CDR1 and CDR2 sequences are SGHVS and FNYEAQ. The full variable domain, its missing parts supplied by reference TRBV7-6 and TRBJ2-2, is GAGVSQSPRYKVTKRGQDVALRCDPISGHVSLYWYRQALGQGPEFLTYFNYEAQQDKSGLPNDRFSAERPEGSISTLTIQRTEQRDSAMYRCASRSTGNTGELFFGEGSRLTVL.

This chain uses TRBV30 with TRBJ1-5, with D possibly being TRBD1 (5 bases). CDR1 GTSNPN and CDR2 SVGIG come from the germline V gene (reference sequence). The CDR3 loop spans 19 amino acids. Deletions cut 3 bases from V and 1 base from J, with 25 bases between. The CDR3 reads CAWSGTTSIGGLSNQPQHF. CDR3 DNA sequence: TGTGCCTGGAGCGGGACGACCTCGATTGGGGGGTTGAGCAATCAGCCCCAGCATTTT.